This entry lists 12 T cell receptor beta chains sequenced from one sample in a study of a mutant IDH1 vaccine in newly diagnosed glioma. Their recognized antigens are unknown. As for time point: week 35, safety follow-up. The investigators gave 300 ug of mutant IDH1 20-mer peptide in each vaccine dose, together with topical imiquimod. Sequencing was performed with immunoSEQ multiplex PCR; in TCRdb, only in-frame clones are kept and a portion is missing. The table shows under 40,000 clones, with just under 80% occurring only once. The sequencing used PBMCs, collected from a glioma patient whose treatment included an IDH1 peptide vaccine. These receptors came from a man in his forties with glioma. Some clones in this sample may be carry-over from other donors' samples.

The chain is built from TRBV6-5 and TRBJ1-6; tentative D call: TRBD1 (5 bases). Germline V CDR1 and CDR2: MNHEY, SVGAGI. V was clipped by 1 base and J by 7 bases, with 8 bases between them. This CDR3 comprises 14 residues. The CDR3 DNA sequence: TGTGCCAGCAGTTACTGGGAGGGGAATTCACCCCTCCACTTT. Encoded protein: CASSYWEGNSPLHF.

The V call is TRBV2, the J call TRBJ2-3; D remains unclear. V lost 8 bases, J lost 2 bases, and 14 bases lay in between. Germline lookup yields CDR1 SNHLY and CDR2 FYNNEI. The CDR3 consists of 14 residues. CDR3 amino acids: CASHYSDLTDTQYF. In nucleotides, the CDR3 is TGTGCCAGCCACTACTCGGACCTCACAGATACGCAGTATTTT.

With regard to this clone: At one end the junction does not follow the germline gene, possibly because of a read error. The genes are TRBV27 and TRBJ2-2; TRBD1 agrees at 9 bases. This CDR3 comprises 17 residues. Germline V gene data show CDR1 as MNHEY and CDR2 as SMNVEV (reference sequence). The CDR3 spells CASSLKDRGWNAGELFF. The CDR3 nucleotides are TGTGCCAGCAGTTTAAAGGACAGGGGCTGGAACGCCGGGGAGCTGTTTTTT.

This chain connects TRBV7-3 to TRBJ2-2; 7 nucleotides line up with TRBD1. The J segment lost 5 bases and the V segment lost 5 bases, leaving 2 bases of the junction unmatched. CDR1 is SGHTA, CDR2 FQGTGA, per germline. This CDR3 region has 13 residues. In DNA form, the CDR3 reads TGTGCCAGCAGCCAACAGGGGACCGGGGAGCTGTTTTTT. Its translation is CASSQQGTGELFF.

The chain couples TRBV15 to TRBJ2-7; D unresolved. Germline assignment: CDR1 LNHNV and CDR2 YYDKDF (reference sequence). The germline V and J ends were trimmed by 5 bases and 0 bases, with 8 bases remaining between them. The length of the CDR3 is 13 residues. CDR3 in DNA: TGTGCCACCAGCGAGGACGGCTCCTACGAGCAGTACTTC. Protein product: CATSEDGSYEQYF.

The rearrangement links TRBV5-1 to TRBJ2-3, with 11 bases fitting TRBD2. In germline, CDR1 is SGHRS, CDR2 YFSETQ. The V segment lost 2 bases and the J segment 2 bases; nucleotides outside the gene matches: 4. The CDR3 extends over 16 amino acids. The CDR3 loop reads CASSLLAGEHTDTQYF. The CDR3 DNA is TGCGCCAGCAGCTTACTAGCGGGGGAACACACAGATACGCAGTATTTT.

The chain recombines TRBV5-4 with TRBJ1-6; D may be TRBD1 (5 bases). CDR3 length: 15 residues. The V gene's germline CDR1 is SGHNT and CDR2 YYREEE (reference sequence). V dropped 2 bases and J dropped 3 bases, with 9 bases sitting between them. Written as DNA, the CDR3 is TGTGCCAGCAGCTTCGACAGACTCTATAATTCACCCCTCCACTTT. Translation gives CASSFDRLYNSPLHF. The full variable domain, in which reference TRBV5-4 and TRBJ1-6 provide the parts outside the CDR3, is ETGVTQSPTHLIKTRGQQVTLRCSSQSGHNTVSWYQQALGQGPQFIFQYYREEENGRGNFPPRFSGLQFPNYSSELNVNALELDDSALYLCASSFDRLYNSPLHFGNGTRLTVT.

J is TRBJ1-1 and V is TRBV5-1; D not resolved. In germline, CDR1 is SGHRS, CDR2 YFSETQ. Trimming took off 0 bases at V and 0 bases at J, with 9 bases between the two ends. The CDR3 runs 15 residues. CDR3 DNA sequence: TGCGCCAGCAGCTTGGATCCAGGAATGAACACTGAAGCTTTCTTT. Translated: CASSLDPGMNTEAFF.

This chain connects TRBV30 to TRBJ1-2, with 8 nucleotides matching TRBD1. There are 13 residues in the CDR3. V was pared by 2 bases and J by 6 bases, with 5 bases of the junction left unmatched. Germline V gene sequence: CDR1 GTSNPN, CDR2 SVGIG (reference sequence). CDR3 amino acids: CAWSSGQGDGYTF. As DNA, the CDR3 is TGTGCCTGGAGTTCAGGACAGGGAGATGGCTACACCTTC.

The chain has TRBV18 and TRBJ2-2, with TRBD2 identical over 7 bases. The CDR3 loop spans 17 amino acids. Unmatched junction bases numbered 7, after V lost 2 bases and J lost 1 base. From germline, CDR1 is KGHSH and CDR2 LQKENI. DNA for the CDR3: TGTGCCAGCTCACCATCGCTAACGGGGGGGAACACCGGGGAGCTGTTTTTT. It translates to CASSPSLTGGNTGELFF.

CDR3 in amino acids: CASSLGPSYEQYF. CDR3 DNA sequence: TGTGCCAGCAGTCTCGGACCCAGCTACGAGCAGTACTTC. This rearrangement joins TRBV27 to TRBJ2-7; unclear D gene. V lost 5 bases, J lost 3 bases, and 11 bases lay in between. The germline CDR1 and CDR2 sequences are MNHEY and SMNVEV (reference sequence). This CDR3 has 13 amino acids.

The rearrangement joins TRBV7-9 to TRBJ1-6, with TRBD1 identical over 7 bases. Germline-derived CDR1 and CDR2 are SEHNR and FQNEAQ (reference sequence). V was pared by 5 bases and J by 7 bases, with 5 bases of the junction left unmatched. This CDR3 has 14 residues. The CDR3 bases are TGTGCCAGCAGCCCGGGACAGTCGAATTCACCCCTCCACTTT. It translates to CASSPGQSNSPLHF.